Presented here are 8 T cell receptor beta chains from one specimen sequenced in a study of blood T cell repertoires in COVID-19. Only in-frame clones appear in the TCRdb table, and some are missing; sequencing was by immunoSEQ multiplex PCR. Among around 140,000 clones listed, roughly 84% were seen once. Sequenced material: peripheral blood. Source of these receptors: a woman aged 80 or older with acute or convalescent COVID-19.

The J gene is TRBJ2-2, the V gene TRBV9; D perhaps matches TRBD2 (6 bases). V lost 3 bases and J 7 bases, leaving 16 bases between the germline ends. This CDR3 is 15 amino acids long. The germline V gene encodes CDR1 SGDLS and CDR2 YYNGEE. The chain's CDR3 is CASSETVAEYGELFF. CDR3 coding DNA: TGTGCCAGCAGCGAGACCGTAGCGGAGTACGGGGAGCTGTTTTTT.

This chain joins TRBV15 and TRBJ1-5; D is unresolved. Per the germline V gene, CDR1 is LNHNV and CDR2 is YYDKDF (reference sequence). CDR3 length equals 15 residues. V was trimmed by 0 bases and J by 0 bases, leaving 6 bases between them. CDR3: CATSRERYSNQPQHF. DNA for the CDR3: TGTGCCACCAGCAGAGAGAGGTATAGCAATCAGCCCCAGCATTTT.

The table lists this clone with a few counts. The chain combines TRBV11-2 with TRBJ2-2, with 8 nucleotides matching TRBD1. Germline V CDR1 and CDR2: SGHAT, FQNNGV. The CDR3 has 14 amino acids. V was pared by 5 bases and J by 6 bases, with 5 bases of the junction left unmatched. In DNA, the CDR3 is TGTGCCAGCAGCCATCAGGGGGCCCCCGGGGAGCTGTTTTTT. Encoded protein: CASSHQGAPGELFF.

This chain links TRBV7-6 with TRBJ2-3, with TRBD2 identical over 9 bases. The CDR3 extends over 18 amino acids. V gave up 2 bases and J gave up 3 bases; unmatched junction bases: 12. Per germline, CDR1 SGHVS and CDR2 FNYEAQ. The DNA of the CDR3 is TGTGCCAGCAGCTTATCGGTAGCGGGAGAGGGTGGTACAGATACGCAGTATTTT. It codes for CASSLSVAGEGGTDTQYF. The full variable domain, completed using reference TRBV7-6 and TRBJ2-3, is GAGVSQSPRYKVTKRGQDVALRCDPISGHVSLYWYRQALGQGPEFLTYFNYEAQQDKSGLPNDRFSAERPEGSISTLTIQRTEQRDSAMYRCASSLSVAGEGGTDTQYFGPGTRLTVL.

This clone occurred a few times. The V call is TRBV4-1, the J call TRBJ2-5; no clear D. V lost 1 base, J lost 1 base, and 10 bases lay in between. Germline CDR1 is MGHRA and CDR2 is YSYEKL. The CDR3 runs 15 residues. Written as DNA, the CDR3 is TGCGCCAGCAGCCAAGGGGCAACTCGCCAAGAGACCCAGTACTTC. It is translated as CASSQGATRQETQYF.

J is TRBJ1-3 and V is TRBV11-3, with D perhaps TRBD1 (6 bases). Trimming shortened V by 5 bases and J by 0 bases, and 11 bases separated the two germline ends. The CDR3 is 15 residues long. The germline CDR1 and CDR2 sequences are SGHNT and YENEEA. The CDR3 spells CASSPGQYSGNTIYF. The CDR3 DNA follows: TGTGCCAGCAGCCCTGGACAGTACTCTGGAAACACCATATATTTT.

The chain is built from TRBV12-3 or TRBV12-4 and TRBJ2-5, with 10 bases matching TRBD1. Trimming at V came to 6 bases and at J to 9 bases, leaving 4 bases not matched to a gene. The CDR3 spans 12 residues. The CDR3 nucleotides read TGTGCCAGCAGGGGGGACAGGGGAGCCCAGTACTTC. Its protein product is CASRGDRGAQYF.

This chain links TRBV5-1 with TRBJ1-2; the D is unclear. This CDR3 comprises 14 residues. The germline CDR1 and CDR2 sequences are SGHRS and YFSETQ. V lost 0 bases to trimming and J lost 3 bases, with 9 bases between them. CDR3: CASSLGGGDYGYTF. The CDR3, as DNA: TGCGCCAGCAGCTTGGGGGGAGGTGACTATGGCTACACCTTC.